This T cell receptor (beta chain) was obtained from a study of T cells after yellow fever vaccination. Study-wide results and limits: A limited proportion of clonotypes was detected within both the CD4 and CD8 compartments.

V was trimmed by 2 bases and J by 14 bases, leaving 16 bases between them. Germline lookup yields CDR1 ENHRY and CDR2 SYGVKD. The CDR3 totals 13 residues. This clonotype was observed a few times. Its antigen is undetermined. From the 5' RACE reads, TCRdb called clonotypes with MiXCR, one entry per CDR3 protein. The profile shows about 120,000 distinct CDR3 sequences, roughly 15% of them singletons. The starting material was CD8+ T cells sorted from PBMCs, obtained 5 days after the yellow fever booster vaccination. The sequence was collected from a man between 18 and 35 years old who received the YFV17D yellow fever vaccine. The chain joins TRBV10-3 to TRBJ2-1, with a weak D call TRBD2 (6 bases). CDR3 in amino acids: CAISEPNAGSEFF. CDR3 sequence (DNA): TGTGCCATCAGTGAGCCCAACGCGGGGAGTGAGTTCTTC.